This TCR beta chain was recorded in a study of T cell repertoires and Cas9 in healthy adults. V lost 3 bases and J 7 bases, leaving 13 bases between the germline ends. The CDR3 is 13 amino acids. Germline V gene lookup returns CDR1 MGHDK and CDR2 SYGVNS. Libraries were prepared by immunoSEQ multiplex PCR; TCRdb keeps only in-frame clonotypes and omits some of them. This sample has tens of thousands of clones, with more than 90% found just once. The genes are TRBV25-1 and TRBJ2-7; D unresolved. This sequence was found in a human donor in good health. Sequenced sample: CD4+ effector T cells (CD127+, CD25-, CD137-, CD154-) from PBMCs; culture status not recorded. The CDR3 nucleotides read TGTGCCAGCAGTGATCTAGAGGAGAGGGAGCAGTACTTC. Translated, it gives CASSDLEEREQYF.